This T cell receptor beta chain was profiled in a study of CD8+CD57+ T cells in acquired aplastic anemia. Study information: DNA recovered from sorted CD4+ and CD8+ cells had a mean of approximately 3.2 ug. An average of about 10.8 million reads for CD4+ cells was obtained from healthy donors. Findings and limits, study-wide: A set of about 28 CD8+ CDR3 sequences was shared between patients and controls, and these sequences appeared highly expressed in patients. No significant difference in CD8+ Simpson's diversity was found between patients and controls.

The CDR3 totals 14 residues. Germline V CDR1 and CDR2: SGDLS, YYNGEE. V lost 4 bases, J lost 4 bases, and 14 bases lay in between. This clonotype was recorded many times. Its antigen remains unidentified. Profiles of TCR beta VDJ and CDR3 were generated from a genomic DNA template. TCRdb re-derived calls from the reads in MiXCR, one entry per CDR3 protein. The table lists roughly 150,000 distinct CDR3 sequences, approximately 40% of them singletons. The chain joins TRBV9 to TRBJ2-5; D gene ambiguous. This receptor was obtained from a human donor in good health. Input material: sorted CD4+, CD8+, or CD8+CD57+ T cells (not recorded which) from PBMCs. Written as DNA, the CDR3 is TGTGCCAGCAGCCCAGACCCCTATAGAGAGACCCAGTACTTC. Its protein is CASSPDPYRETQYF.